The clone carrying this T cell receptor beta chain was counted a few times. Antigen: not known. Template switching, a step in the protocol, added a universal primer site, and cDNA carried unique molecular identifiers. TCRdb recomputed calls from the 5' RACE reads with MiXCR, one row per CDR3 protein. The sample contains 450,000 or so distinct CDR3 sequences, approximately 15% of which appear only once. Healthy Caucasians were all of the donors. The germline V gene encodes CDR1 KGHSH and CDR2 LQKENI. This CDR3 spans 15 amino acids. V dropped 6 bases and J dropped 6 bases, with 20 bases sitting between them. These data are taken from a study of identical twins. Study results and caveats: Conclusions rested on cross-sectional statistics rather than following the same donors.

A further study also used this sample, focusing on yellow fever vaccine responses in identical twins.

The chain links TRBV18 to TRBJ1-1; D remains unclear. The source is a woman aged 18-35 years in good health. What was sequenced was CD4+ T cells sorted from blood. CDR3 coding DNA: TGTGCCAGCTCCTCTCGGGCGGGGTCCGAGGCTGAAGCTTTCTTT. As protein: CASSSRAGSEAEAFF.